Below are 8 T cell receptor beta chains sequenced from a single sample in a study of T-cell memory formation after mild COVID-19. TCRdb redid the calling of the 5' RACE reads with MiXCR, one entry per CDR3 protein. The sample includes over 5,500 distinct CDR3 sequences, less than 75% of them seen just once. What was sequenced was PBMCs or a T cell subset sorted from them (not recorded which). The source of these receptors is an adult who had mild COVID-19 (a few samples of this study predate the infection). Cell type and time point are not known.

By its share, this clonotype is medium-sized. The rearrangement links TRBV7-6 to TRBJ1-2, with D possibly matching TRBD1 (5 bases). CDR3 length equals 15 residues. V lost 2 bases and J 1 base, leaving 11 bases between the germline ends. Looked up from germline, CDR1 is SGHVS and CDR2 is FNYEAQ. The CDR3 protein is CASSLNPDSNYGYTF. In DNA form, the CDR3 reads TGTGCCAGCAGCTTAAACCCCGACAGTAACTATGGCTACACCTTC. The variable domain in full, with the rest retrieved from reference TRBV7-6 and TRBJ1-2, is GAGVSQSPRYKVTKRGQDVALRCDPISGHVSLYWYRQALGQGPEFLTYFNYEAQQDKSGLPNDRFSAERPEGSISTLTIQRTEQRDSAMYRCASSLNPDSNYGYTFGSGTRLTVV.

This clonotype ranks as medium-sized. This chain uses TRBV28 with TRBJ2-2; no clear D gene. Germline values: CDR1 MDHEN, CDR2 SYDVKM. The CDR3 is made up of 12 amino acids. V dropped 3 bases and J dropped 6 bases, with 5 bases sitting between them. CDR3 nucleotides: TGTGCCAGCAGTTTGTGGGCCGGGGAGCTGTTTTTT. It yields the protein CASSLWAGELFF.

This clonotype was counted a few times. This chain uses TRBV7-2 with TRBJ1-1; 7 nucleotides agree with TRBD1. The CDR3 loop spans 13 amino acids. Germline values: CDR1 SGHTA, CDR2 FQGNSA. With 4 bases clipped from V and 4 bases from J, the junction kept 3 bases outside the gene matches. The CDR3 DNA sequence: TGTGCCAGCAGCTACCGACAGGGCACTGAAGCTTTCTTT. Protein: CASSYRQGTEAFF.

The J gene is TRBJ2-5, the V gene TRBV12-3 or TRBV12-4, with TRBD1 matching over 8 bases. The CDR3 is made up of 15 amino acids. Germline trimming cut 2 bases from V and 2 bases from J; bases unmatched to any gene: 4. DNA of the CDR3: TGTGCCAGCAGTTTAAACAGGGGGTATCAAGAGACCCAGTACTTC. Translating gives CASSLNRGYQETQYF.

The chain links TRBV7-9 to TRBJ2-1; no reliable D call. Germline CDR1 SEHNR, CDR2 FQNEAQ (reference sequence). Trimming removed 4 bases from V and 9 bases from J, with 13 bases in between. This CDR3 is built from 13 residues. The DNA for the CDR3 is TGTGCCAGCAGCTCATCAGGTGTCACTGAGCAGTTCTTC. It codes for CASSSSGVTEQFF.

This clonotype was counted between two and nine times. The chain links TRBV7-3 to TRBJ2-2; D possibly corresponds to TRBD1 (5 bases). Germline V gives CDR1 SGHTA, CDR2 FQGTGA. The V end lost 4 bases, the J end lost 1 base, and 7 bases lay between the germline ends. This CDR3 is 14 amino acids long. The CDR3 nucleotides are TGTGCCAGCAGCTCCCAGGGGAACACCGGGGAGCTGTTTTTT. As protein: CASSSQGNTGELFF.

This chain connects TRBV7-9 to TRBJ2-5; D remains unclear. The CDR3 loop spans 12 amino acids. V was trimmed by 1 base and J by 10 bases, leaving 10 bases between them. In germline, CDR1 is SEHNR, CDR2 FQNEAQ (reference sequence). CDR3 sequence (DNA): TGTGCCAGCAGCTTAGGGGAACTGGGCCAGTACTTC. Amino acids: CASSLGELGQYF. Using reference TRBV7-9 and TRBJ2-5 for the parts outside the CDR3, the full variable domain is DTGVSQNPRHKITKRGQNVTFRCDPISEHNRLYWYRQTLGQGPEFLTYFQNEAQLEKSRLLSDRFSAERPKGSFSTLEIQRTEQGDSAMYLCASSLGELGQYFGPGTRLLVL.

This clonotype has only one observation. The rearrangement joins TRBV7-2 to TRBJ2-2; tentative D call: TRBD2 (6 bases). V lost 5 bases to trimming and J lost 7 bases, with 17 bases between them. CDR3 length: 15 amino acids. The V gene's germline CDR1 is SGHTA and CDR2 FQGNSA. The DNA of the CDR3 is TGTGCCAGCAGCGCCCGACTAGGAGGGGACGGGGAGCTGTTTTTT. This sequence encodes CASSARLGGDGELFF.